This T cell receptor (beta chain) derives from a study of blood T cell repertoires in COVID-19. The wider study: Nucleic acid was either cDNA or gDNA, and it came from T cells, B-cell-depleted T cells, or PBMCs.

Germline V gene sequence: CDR1 MNHEY, CDR2 SVGEGT. The CDR3 loop spans 14 amino acids. The ends were cut back, 0 bases at V and 0 bases at J, with 5 bases in the middle. How the authors handled the data: Estimates of nucleated cell counts were drawn from the amplification of reference gene primers. Produced via immunoSEQ multiplex PCR; TCRdb's table is partial and in-frame only. For V, J and clone size, that table is used; D and trimming come from the DNA. Of about 150,000 clones listed, 87% are singletons. The TCR was taken from a woman aged 35 to 49 who had been exposed to COVID-19. This chain links TRBV6-2 or TRBV6-3 with TRBJ1-2; D gene unclear. Sequencing was performed on PBMCs or T cells enriched from blood (not recorded which). The CDR3 nucleotides are TGTGCCAGCAGTTACTCCCCTGCTAACTATGGCTACACCTTC. This sequence encodes CASSYSPANYGYTF.